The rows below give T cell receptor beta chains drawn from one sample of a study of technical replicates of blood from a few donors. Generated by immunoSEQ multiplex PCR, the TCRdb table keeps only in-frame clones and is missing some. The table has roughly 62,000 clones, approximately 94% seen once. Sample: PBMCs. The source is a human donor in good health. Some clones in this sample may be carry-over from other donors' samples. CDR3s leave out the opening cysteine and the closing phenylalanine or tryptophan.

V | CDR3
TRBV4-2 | ASSQGRERLYEQY
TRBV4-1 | ASSQAWGETDTQY
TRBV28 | ASSAIRDTISNEQF
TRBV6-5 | ASSLDRETQY
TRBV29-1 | SVVVQFAGADNEQF
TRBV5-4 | ASSLVANEQF
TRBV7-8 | ASSLEHGTEAF
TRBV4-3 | ASSQEGGRASTDTQY
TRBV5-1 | ASTSGAPKGPDDQPQH
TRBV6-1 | ASSPGDFYGYT
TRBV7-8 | ASSPGRISLGEQY
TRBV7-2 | ASSLNQGPDTQY
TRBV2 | ASSLRGGIYEQY
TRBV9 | ASSLPPEQGAEQY
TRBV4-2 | ASSQDGDYQPQH
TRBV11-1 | ASRLPGSGANVLT
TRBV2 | ASNGGGHEQY
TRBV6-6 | ASSYDGTGAYEQY
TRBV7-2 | ASSLDRGNEKLF
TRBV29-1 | SVRTDPNYGYT
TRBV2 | ASSTSSGGFSYEQY
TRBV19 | ASSLPQGEGETQY
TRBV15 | ATSRDRGRVTGELF
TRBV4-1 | ASSQEGGAPFIQY